This is a list of T cell receptor beta chains from one sample in a study of shared clonotypes between healthy human individuals. TCRdb keeps only in-frame clones here, not all; method: immunoSEQ multiplex PCR. The data show roughly 2.4 million clones, approximately 94% seen once. Sequences were obtained from naive CD4+ T cells sorted from blood. These receptors were collected from a man between 18 and 29 years old in good health. CDR3s include the opening cysteine and the closing phenylalanine or tryptophan. Fields, in order: CDR3 length, D gene, V gene, clone size, J gene, CDR3 DNA, CDR3 protein. The D gene is left open where the match is weak. A clone size is listed for some rows: how often the clone was seen (once, few, many), or a class if it is expanded.

cdr3_length: 16; d_call: TRBD1; v_call: TRBV5-1; clone_size: .; j_call: TRBJ2-1; cdr3_nt: TGCGCCAGCAGCTTTACCGGACAGGGTTTGGCTAGTGAGCAGTTCTTC; cdr3_aa: CASSFTGQGLASEQFF
cdr3_length: 15; d_call: TRBD1; v_call: TRBV10-3; clone_size: .; j_call: TRBJ1-1; cdr3_nt: TGTGCCATCAGTGGGGGACAGGGACCGAACACTGAAGCTTTCTTT; cdr3_aa: CAISGGQGPNTEAFF
cdr3_length: 12; d_call: .; v_call: TRBV7-9; clone_size: .; j_call: TRBJ1-2; cdr3_nt: TGTGCCAGGGACGCGGCTACACATGGCTACACCTTC; cdr3_aa: CARDAATHGYTF
cdr3_length: 13; d_call: TRBD2; v_call: TRBV10-3; clone_size: .; j_call: TRBJ2-3; cdr3_nt: TGTGCCAGCCTAGCGGGGTACACAGATACGCAGTATTTT; cdr3_aa: CASLAGYTDTQYF
cdr3_length: 15; d_call: TRBD2; v_call: TRBV5-1; clone_size: .; j_call: TRBJ2-7; cdr3_nt: TGCGCCAGCAGCTTGGCTAGCGGGAGCTCCTACGAGCAGTACTTC; cdr3_aa: CASSLASGSSYEQYF
cdr3_length: 14; d_call: .; v_call: TRBV9; clone_size: .; j_call: TRBJ2-7; cdr3_nt: TGTGCCAGCAGCGGAAGAACAGGTCTGGGCGAGCAGTACTTC; cdr3_aa: CASSGRTGLGEQYF
cdr3_length: 12; d_call: .; v_call: TRBV19; clone_size: once; j_call: TRBJ1-1; cdr3_nt: TGTGCCAGTAGTAGATCGCTTTCTGAAGCTTTCTTT; cdr3_aa: CASSRSLSEAFF
cdr3_length: 16; d_call: .; v_call: TRBV5-1; clone_size: .; j_call: TRBJ2-7; cdr3_nt: TGCGCCAGCAGCTCGGAGGGCGGACTACCCACCTACGAGCAGTACTTC; cdr3_aa: CASSSEGGLPTYEQYF
cdr3_length: 14; d_call: .; v_call: TRBV19; clone_size: .; j_call: TRBJ2-7; cdr3_nt: TGTGCCAGTAGTCCCAGGACAGCGACCTACGAGCAGTACTTC; cdr3_aa: CASSPRTATYEQYF
cdr3_length: 15; d_call: TRBD1; v_call: TRBV28; clone_size: .; j_call: TRBJ2-1; cdr3_nt: TGTGCCAGCACCAGCGCACAGGGGAATTACAATGAGCAGTTCTTC; cdr3_aa: CASTSAQGNYNEQFF
cdr3_length: 14; d_call: .; v_call: TRBV28; clone_size: .; j_call: TRBJ1-4; cdr3_nt: TGTGCCAGCAAAGGTGGGTCAAGTAATGAAAAACTGTTTTTT; cdr3_aa: CASKGGSSNEKLFF
cdr3_length: 13; d_call: TRBD1; v_call: TRBV6-5; clone_size: .; j_call: TRBJ1-2; cdr3_nt: TGTGCCAGCAGTCGACAGGGGCGAGATGGCTACACCTTC; cdr3_aa: CASSRQGRDGYTF
cdr3_length: 14; d_call: TRBD1; v_call: TRBV28; clone_size: .; j_call: TRBJ2-7; cdr3_nt: TGTGCCAGCAGACGAGGACAGGGCTCCTACGAGCAGTACTTC; cdr3_aa: CASRRGQGSYEQYF
cdr3_length: 13; d_call: .; v_call: TRBV21-1; clone_size: .; j_call: TRBJ1-4; cdr3_nt: TGTGCCATCTGTAGATCGGTAGGGGAAAAACTGTTTTTT; cdr3_aa: CAICRSVGEKLFF
cdr3_length: 13; d_call: .; v_call: TRBV2; clone_size: .; j_call: TRBJ2-3; cdr3_nt: TGTGCCAGCAGTGGACAGAGTAAAGATACGCAGTATTTT; cdr3_aa: CASSGQSKDTQYF
cdr3_length: 13; d_call: .; v_call: TRBV10-3; clone_size: .; j_call: TRBJ1-2; cdr3_nt: TGTGCCATCATGGGGACACTGAACTATGGCTACACCTTC; cdr3_aa: CAIMGTLNYGYTF
cdr3_length: 14; d_call: TRBD2; v_call: TRBV30; clone_size: .; j_call: TRBJ2-5; cdr3_nt: TGTGCCTGGAGTGTCGGGGGGGGCCGAGAGACCCAGTACTTC; cdr3_aa: CAWSVGGGRETQYF
cdr3_length: 14; d_call: TRBD1; v_call: TRBV2; clone_size: .; j_call: TRBJ2-7; cdr3_nt: TGTGCCAGCAGTGTTACAGGGGCCAGCTACGAGCAGTACTTC; cdr3_aa: CASSVTGASYEQYF
cdr3_length: 12; d_call: .; v_call: TRBV6-1; clone_size: .; j_call: TRBJ1-5; cdr3_nt: TGTGCCAGCAGTGAAGCGCTCCAGCCCCAGCATTTT; cdr3_aa: CASSEALQPQHF
cdr3_length: 13; d_call: .; v_call: TRBV5-1; clone_size: .; j_call: TRBJ2-1; cdr3_nt: TGCGCCAGCAGCACCCGACAGTACAATGAGCAGTTCTTC; cdr3_aa: CASSTRQYNEQFF
cdr3_length: 14; d_call: .; v_call: TRBV5-4; clone_size: .; j_call: TRBJ1-3; cdr3_nt: TGTGCCAGCAGCTTGGCCGGGACTGGAAACACCATATATTTT; cdr3_aa: CASSLAGTGNTIYF
cdr3_length: 13; d_call: .; v_call: TRBV7-9; clone_size: few; j_call: TRBJ1-5; cdr3_nt: TGTGCCAGCAGCTTAGATGGCAATCAGCCCCAGCATTTT; cdr3_aa: CASSLDGNQPQHF
cdr3_length: 13; d_call: .; v_call: TRBV19; clone_size: .; j_call: TRBJ2-7; cdr3_nt: TGTGCCAGTAGCAATGCCGGGACCGACGAGCAGTACTTC; cdr3_aa: CASSNAGTDEQYF
cdr3_length: 16; d_call: .; v_call: TRBV7-7; clone_size: .; j_call: TRBJ1-4; cdr3_nt: TGTGCTAGCAGCCCCCGGGGCCCAGGGTTTAATGAAAAACTGTTTTTT; cdr3_aa: CASSPRGPGFNEKLFF
cdr3_length: 15; d_call: TRBD2; v_call: TRBV6-4; clone_size: .; j_call: TRBJ2-1; cdr3_nt: TGTGCCAGCAGGATGGAGACTAGCGGGGGGAATGAGCAGTTCTTC; cdr3_aa: CASRMETSGGNEQFF
cdr3_length: 14; d_call: .; v_call: TRBV7-9; clone_size: .; j_call: TRBJ2-4; cdr3_nt: TGTGCCAGCACCGGTGATGGGTTTGGAAACATTCAGTACTTC; cdr3_aa: CASTGDGFGNIQYF
cdr3_length: 15; d_call: .; v_call: TRBV30; clone_size: few; j_call: TRBJ2-1; cdr3_nt: TGTGCCTGGAGTGTAAAAGGGGCCCACTACAATGAGCAGTTCTTC; cdr3_aa: CAWSVKGAHYNEQFF
cdr3_length: 14; d_call: TRBD1; v_call: TRBV5-1; clone_size: .; j_call: TRBJ2-7; cdr3_nt: TGCGCCAGCAGCAGGGGACAGCTACCCTACGAGCAGTACTTC; cdr3_aa: CASSRGQLPYEQYF
cdr3_length: 17; d_call: .; v_call: TRBV5-1; clone_size: .; j_call: TRBJ2-2; cdr3_nt: TGCGCCAGCAGCCCGATTCCCGGGACTTTGAACACCGGGGAGCTGTTTTTT; cdr3_aa: CASSPIPGTLNTGELFF
cdr3_length: 16; d_call: TRBD2; v_call: TRBV15; clone_size: .; j_call: TRBJ2-1; cdr3_nt: TGTGCCACCAGCAGAGATCGAGGCGGGAGGGGCAATGAGCAGTTCTTC; cdr3_aa: CATSRDRGGRGNEQFF
cdr3_length: 15; d_call: TRBD2; v_call: TRBV30; clone_size: once; j_call: TRBJ2-2; cdr3_nt: TGTGCCTGGAGCGAGATAGCGGGACGGGCCGGGGAGCTGTTTTTT; cdr3_aa: CAWSEIAGRAGELFF
cdr3_length: 13; d_call: .; v_call: TRBV7-9; clone_size: .; j_call: TRBJ2-7; cdr3_nt: TGTGCCAGCAGCCGGGCGGCCGGTTACGAGCAGTACTTC; cdr3_aa: CASSRAAGYEQYF
cdr3_length: 16; d_call: TRBD1; v_call: TRBV5-1; clone_size: .; j_call: TRBJ2-2; cdr3_nt: TGCGCCAGCAGCGTAGGGGACAGCACGAACACCGGGGAGCTGTTTTTT; cdr3_aa: CASSVGDSTNTGELFF
cdr3_length: 17; d_call: TRBD1; v_call: TRBV27; clone_size: .; j_call: TRBJ1-6; cdr3_nt: TGTGCCAGCAGTTGGCTACCCATTCCGGGACAGAATTCACCCCTCCACTTT; cdr3_aa: CASSWLPIPGQNSPLHF
cdr3_length: 12; d_call: .; v_call: TRBV7-9; clone_size: .; j_call: TRBJ1-2; cdr3_nt: TGTGCCAGCAGCTCCCAAGAGATAAACTACACCTTC; cdr3_aa: CASSSQEINYTF
cdr3_length: 13; d_call: .; v_call: TRBV10-2; clone_size: .; j_call: TRBJ2-7; cdr3_nt: TGCGCCAGCAGAAACAACAGGGCCTACGAGCAGTACTTC; cdr3_aa: CASRNNRAYEQYF
cdr3_length: 16; d_call: TRBD1; v_call: TRBV5-1; clone_size: .; j_call: TRBJ2-7; cdr3_nt: TGCGCCAGCAGCTTGGACGGACAGGGCTTCTCCTACGAGCAGTACTTC; cdr3_aa: CASSLDGQGFSYEQYF
cdr3_length: 14; d_call: .; v_call: TRBV5-6; clone_size: .; j_call: TRBJ2-5; cdr3_nt: TGTGCCAGCAGCACCGGGACTCCCCAAGAGACCCAGTACTTC; cdr3_aa: CASSTGTPQETQYF
cdr3_length: 15; d_call: TRBD1; v_call: TRBV11-2; clone_size: .; j_call: TRBJ1-1; cdr3_nt: TGTGCCAGCAGCTCGGGACAGCTCGGGGGCACTGAAGCTTTCTTT; cdr3_aa: CASSSGQLGGTEAFF
cdr3_length: 15; d_call: TRBD1; v_call: TRBV18; clone_size: .; j_call: TRBJ2-7; cdr3_nt: TGTGCCAGCTCACCAGGGACAGGTATGGGCTACGAGCAGTACTTC; cdr3_aa: CASSPGTGMGYEQYF
cdr3_length: 15; d_call: TRBD1; v_call: TRBV4-3; clone_size: .; j_call: TRBJ1-5; cdr3_nt: TGCGCCAGCAGCCAAGAACAGGGGGCCGGTCAGCCCCAGCATTTT; cdr3_aa: CASSQEQGAGQPQHF
cdr3_length: 14; d_call: .; v_call: TRBV29-1; clone_size: .; j_call: TRBJ2-1; cdr3_nt: TGCAGCGTTAAGGAAGGAAACCTTATGAATGAGCAGTTCTTC; cdr3_aa: CSVKEGNLMNEQFF
cdr3_length: 16; d_call: .; v_call: TRBV6-1; clone_size: .; j_call: TRBJ1-6; cdr3_nt: TGTGCCAGCAGTGAACTTAGAGGCTCCTATAATTCACCCCTCCACTTT; cdr3_aa: CASSELRGSYNSPLHF
cdr3_length: 14; d_call: .; v_call: TRBV5-6; clone_size: .; j_call: TRBJ2-7; cdr3_nt: TGTGCCAGCAGTTCCGGACGAAGGACCTACGAGCAGTACTTC; cdr3_aa: CASSSGRRTYEQYF
cdr3_length: 14; d_call: TRBD1; v_call: TRBV5-1; clone_size: .; j_call: TRBJ2-7; cdr3_nt: TGCGCCAGCAGCGTAGACAGGGGTCCCTACGAGCAGTACTTC; cdr3_aa: CASSVDRGPYEQYF
cdr3_length: 12; d_call: .; v_call: TRBV29-1; clone_size: .; j_call: TRBJ2-5; cdr3_nt: TGCAGCGTTGAAGATTTCAGGGAGACCCAGTACTTC; cdr3_aa: CSVEDFRETQYF
cdr3_length: 14; d_call: .; v_call: TRBV5-4; clone_size: .; j_call: TRBJ2-4; cdr3_nt: TGTGCCAGCAGCTCTGGTGACACTCCAAGCATTCAGTACTTC; cdr3_aa: CASSSGDTPSIQYF
cdr3_length: 13; d_call: TRBD1; v_call: TRBV7-9; clone_size: .; j_call: TRBJ1-1; cdr3_nt: TGTGCCAGCAGCCGGACAGGGAATCTCTTAGCTTTCTTT; cdr3_aa: CASSRTGNLLAFF
cdr3_length: 15; d_call: TRBD1; v_call: TRBV6-6; clone_size: .; j_call: TRBJ1-5; cdr3_nt: TGTGCCAGCACCACAACAGGGGGCAGCGCTCAGCCCCAGCATTTT; cdr3_aa: CASTTTGGSAQPQHF
cdr3_length: 16; d_call: .; v_call: TRBV10-1; clone_size: .; j_call: TRBJ1-2; cdr3_nt: TGCGCCATTCCAGGCTCCCCAGGTCGCATTAACTATGGCTACACCTTC; cdr3_aa: CAIPGSPGRINYGYTF
cdr3_length: 14; d_call: .; v_call: TRBV6-1; clone_size: .; j_call: TRBJ2-3; cdr3_nt: TGTGCCAGCCTACAGCCGTACCGCACAGATACGCAGTATTTT; cdr3_aa: CASLQPYRTDTQYF
cdr3_length: 14; d_call: .; v_call: TRBV18; clone_size: .; j_call: TRBJ1-5; cdr3_nt: TGTGCCAGCTCACAGGACTATAGCAATCAGCCCCAGCATTTT; cdr3_aa: CASSQDYSNQPQHF
cdr3_length: 12; d_call: TRBD1; v_call: TRBV30; clone_size: .; j_call: TRBJ1-2; cdr3_nt: TGTGCCTGGACGGACAGGGGGCACGGCTACACCTTC; cdr3_aa: CAWTDRGHGYTF